The rows below give T cell receptor beta chains drawn from one sample of a study of neurological immune-mediated disorders. TCRdb re-called the 5' RACE reads with MiXCR, one entry per CDR3 protein. The sample has tens of thousands of distinct CDR3 sequences; 4.5% are singletons. The sample was PBMCs. The receptors come from a man between 25 and 39 years old with multiple sclerosis. Both conserved end residues are part of each CDR3. Each record gives: clone size, D gene, J gene, V gene, CDR3 length, CDR3 DNA, CDR3 protein. D genes are given only for firm matches. Size tells how often a clone was seen (once, few, many) or the class of an expanded clone, and some rows leave it out.

many TRBD1 TRBJ2-3 TRBV25-1 15 TGTGCCAGCAGTGAATTTGACAGGGTGGCTGATACGCAGTATTTT CASSEFDRVADTQYF
. TRBD2 TRBJ2-1 TRBV10-1 15 TGCGCCAGCAGTGAGACGGGGACTAGGAACAATGAGCAGTTCTTC CASSETGTRNNEQFF
many . TRBJ1-1 TRBV28 11 TGTGCCAGTTCAAAGAACACTGAAGCTTTCTTT CASSKNTEAFF
. TRBD1 TRBJ2-3 TRBV5-6 11 TGTGCCAGCAGCCAGGGACAGTCGCAGTATTTT CASSQGQSQYF
many . TRBJ2-2 TRBV9 15 TGTGCCAGCAGCGGGGGAGCGTTCTACACCGGGGAGCTGTTTTTT CASSGGAFYTGELFF
few TRBD1 TRBJ1-2 TRBV5-1 15 TGCGCCAGCAGCTCCCGGACAGGGGATAACTATGGCTACACCTTC CASSSRTGDNYGYTF
few TRBD1 TRBJ2-7 TRBV5-1 14 TGCGCCAGCAGCCCAGGCCACAGGGGGTACGAGCAGTACTTC CASSPGHRGYEQYF
many TRBD1 TRBJ1-1 TRBV12-5 13 TGTGCTAGTGGTTTGGCCAGGGGGGCTGAAGCTTTCTTT CASGLARGAEAFF
. . TRBJ1-2 TRBV11-2 12 TGTACCAGCAGACCCGACCCTGATGGCTACACCTTC CTSRPDPDGYTF
few . TRBJ1-4 TRBV20-1 11 TGCAGTGCCCCCCGAGGAGAAAAACTGTTTTTT CSAPRGEKLFF
many TRBD1 TRBJ2-7 TRBV5-1 15 TGCGCCAGCAGCTTGGCAGGGGGTTTAGACTACGAGCAGTACTTC CASSLAGGLDYEQYF
many TRBD1 TRBJ2-7 TRBV29-1 13 TGCAGCGTTGAAACGACAGGGGGCTCCGAGCAGTACTTC CSVETTGGSEQYF
. . TRBJ1-2 TRBV2 12 TGTGCCAGCAGGGATAACTTCTATGGCTACACCTTC CASRDNFYGYTF
many . TRBJ1-2 TRBV24-1 16 TGTGCCACCAGTGATTCCGGGCCAACAAAGGGCTATGGCTACACCTTC CATSDSGPTKGYGYTF
few TRBD2 TRBJ2-1 TRBV27 16 TGTGCCAGCAGTTCTCTAGCGGGGGATTCCTACAATGAGCAGTTCTTC CASSSLAGDSYNEQFF
many . TRBJ1-1 TRBV9 15 TGTGCCAGCAGCGGCCCTTGGGGCGAGAACACTGAAGCTTTCTTT CASSGPWGENTEAFF
few . TRBJ1-4 TRBV7-2 14 TGTGCCAGCAGCTTAGGGACAACTAATGAAAAACTGTTTTTT CASSLGTTNEKLFF